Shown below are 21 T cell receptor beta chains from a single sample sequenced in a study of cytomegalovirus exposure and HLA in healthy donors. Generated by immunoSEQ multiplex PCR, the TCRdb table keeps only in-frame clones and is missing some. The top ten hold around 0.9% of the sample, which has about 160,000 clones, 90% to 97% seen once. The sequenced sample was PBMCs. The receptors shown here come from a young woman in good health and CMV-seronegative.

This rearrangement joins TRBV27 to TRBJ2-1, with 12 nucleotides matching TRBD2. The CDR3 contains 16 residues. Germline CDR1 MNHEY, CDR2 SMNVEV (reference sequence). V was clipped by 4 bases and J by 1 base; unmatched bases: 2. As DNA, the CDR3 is TGTGCCAGCAGTTCCCTAGCGGGAGGGTCCTACAATGAGCAGTTCTTC. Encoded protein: CASSSLAGGSYNEQFF.

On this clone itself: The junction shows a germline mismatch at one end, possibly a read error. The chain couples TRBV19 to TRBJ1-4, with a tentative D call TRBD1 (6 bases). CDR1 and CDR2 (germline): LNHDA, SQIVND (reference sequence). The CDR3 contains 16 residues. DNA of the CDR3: TGTGCCAGTAGTATCTCGACCGGGACAACGAATGAAAAACTGTTTTTT. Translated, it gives CASSISTGTTNEKLFF.

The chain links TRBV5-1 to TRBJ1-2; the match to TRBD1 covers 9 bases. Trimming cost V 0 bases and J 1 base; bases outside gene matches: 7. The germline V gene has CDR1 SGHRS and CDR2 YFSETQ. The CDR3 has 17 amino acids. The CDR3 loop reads CASSLAMGQGFNYGYTF. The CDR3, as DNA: TGCGCCAGCAGCTTGGCCATGGGACAGGGATTTAACTATGGCTACACCTTC.

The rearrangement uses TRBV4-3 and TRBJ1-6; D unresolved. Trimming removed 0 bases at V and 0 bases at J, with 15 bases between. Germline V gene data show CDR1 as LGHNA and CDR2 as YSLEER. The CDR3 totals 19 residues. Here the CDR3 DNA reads TGCGCCAGCAGCCAAGACGCCGTGGGTGGGAGCTCCTATAATTCACCCCTCCACTTT. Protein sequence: CASSQDAVGGSSYNSPLHF.

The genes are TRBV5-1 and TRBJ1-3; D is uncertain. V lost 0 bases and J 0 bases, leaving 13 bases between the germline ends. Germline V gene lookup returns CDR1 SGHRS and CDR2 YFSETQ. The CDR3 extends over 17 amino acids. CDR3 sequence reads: CASSLEGSGFSGNTIYF. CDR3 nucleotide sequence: TGCGCCAGCAGCTTGGAGGGCAGCGGCTTCTCTGGAAACACCATATATTTT. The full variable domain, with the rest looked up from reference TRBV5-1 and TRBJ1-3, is KAGVTQTPRYLIKTRGQQVTLSCSPISGHRSVSWYQQTPGQGLQFLFEYFSETQRNKGNFPGRFSGRQFSNSRSEMNVSTLELGDSALYLCASSLEGSGFSGNTIYFGEGSWLTVV.

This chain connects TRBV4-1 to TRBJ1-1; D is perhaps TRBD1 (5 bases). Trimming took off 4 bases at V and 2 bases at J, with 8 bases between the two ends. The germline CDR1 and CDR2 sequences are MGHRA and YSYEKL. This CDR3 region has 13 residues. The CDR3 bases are TGCGCCAGCAGCCGGGGGGTAAACACTGAAGCTTTCTTT. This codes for CASSRGVNTEAFF.

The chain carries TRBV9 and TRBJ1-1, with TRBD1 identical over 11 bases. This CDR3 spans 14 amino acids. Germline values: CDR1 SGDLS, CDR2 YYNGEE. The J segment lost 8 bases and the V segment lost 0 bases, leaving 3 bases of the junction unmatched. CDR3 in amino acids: CASSVGTGGFEAFF. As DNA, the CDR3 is TGTGCCAGCAGCGTAGGGACAGGGGGCTTCGAAGCTTTCTTT.

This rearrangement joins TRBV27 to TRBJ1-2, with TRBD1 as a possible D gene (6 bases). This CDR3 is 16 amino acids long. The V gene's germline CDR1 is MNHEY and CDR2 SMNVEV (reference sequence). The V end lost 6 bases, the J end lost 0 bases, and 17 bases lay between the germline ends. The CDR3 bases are TGTGCCAGCAGAGCTAGACAGGCCCTTCCTAACTATGGCTACACCTTC. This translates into CASRARQALPNYGYTF.

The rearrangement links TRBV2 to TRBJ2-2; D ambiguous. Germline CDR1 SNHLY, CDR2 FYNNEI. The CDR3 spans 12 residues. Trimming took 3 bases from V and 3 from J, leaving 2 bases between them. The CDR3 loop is CASSDYTGELFF. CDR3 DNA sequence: TGTGCCAGCAGTGACTACACCGGGGAGCTGTTTTTT. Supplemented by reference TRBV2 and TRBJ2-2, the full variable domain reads EPEVTQTPSHQVTQMGQEVILRCVPISNHLYFYWYRQILGQKVEFLVSFYNNEISEKSEIFDDQFSVERPDGSNFTLKIRSTKLEDSAMYFCASSDYTGELFFGEGSRLTVL.

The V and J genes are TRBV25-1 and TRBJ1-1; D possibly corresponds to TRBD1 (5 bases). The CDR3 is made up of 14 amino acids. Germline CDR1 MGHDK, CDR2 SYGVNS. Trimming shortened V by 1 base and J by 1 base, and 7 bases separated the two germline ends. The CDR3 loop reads CASSEWGGNTEAFF. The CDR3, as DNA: TGTGCCAGCAGTGAATGGGGCGGGAACACTGAAGCTTTCTTT.

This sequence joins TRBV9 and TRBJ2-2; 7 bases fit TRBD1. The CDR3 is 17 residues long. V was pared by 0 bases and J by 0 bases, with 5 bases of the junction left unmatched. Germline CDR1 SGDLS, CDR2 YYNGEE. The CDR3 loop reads CASSVAPTGTNTGELFF. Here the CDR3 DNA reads TGTGCCAGCAGCGTAGCCCCGACAGGGACGAACACCGGGGAGCTGTTTTTT.

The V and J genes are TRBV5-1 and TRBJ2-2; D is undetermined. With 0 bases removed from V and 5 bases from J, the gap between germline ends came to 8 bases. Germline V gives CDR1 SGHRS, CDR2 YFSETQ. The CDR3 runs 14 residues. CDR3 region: CASSLVSFTGELFF. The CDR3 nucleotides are TGCGCCAGCAGCTTGGTTAGCTTTACCGGGGAGCTGTTTTTT.

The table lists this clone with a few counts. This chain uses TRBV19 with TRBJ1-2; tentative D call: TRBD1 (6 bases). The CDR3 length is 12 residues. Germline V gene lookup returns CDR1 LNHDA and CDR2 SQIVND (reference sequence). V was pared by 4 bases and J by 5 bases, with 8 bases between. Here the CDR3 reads CASSTQGYGYTF. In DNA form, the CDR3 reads TGTGCCAGTAGTACACAGGGTTATGGCTACACCTTC.

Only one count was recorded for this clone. The CDR3 sequence: CASSPPSYEQYF. As DNA, the CDR3 is TGCGCCAGCAGCCCCCCATCCTACGAGCAGTACTTC. This chain connects TRBV5-1 to TRBJ2-7; D gene unclear. This CDR3 region has 12 residues. Trimming took 4 bases from V and 1 from J, leaving 6 bases between them. The germline CDR1 and CDR2 sequences are SGHRS and YFSETQ.

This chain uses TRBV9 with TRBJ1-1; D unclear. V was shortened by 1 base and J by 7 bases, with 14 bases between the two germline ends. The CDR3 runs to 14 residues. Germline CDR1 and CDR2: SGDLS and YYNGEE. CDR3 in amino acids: CASSVSPREGEAFF. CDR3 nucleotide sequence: TGTGCCAGCAGCGTATCCCCCCGGGAGGGTGAAGCTTTCTTT.

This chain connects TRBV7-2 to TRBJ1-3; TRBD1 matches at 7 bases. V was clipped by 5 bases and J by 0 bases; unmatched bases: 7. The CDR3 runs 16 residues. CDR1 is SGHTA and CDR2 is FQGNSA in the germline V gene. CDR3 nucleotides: TGTGCCAGCAGCCCGGACAGGATCCTCTCTGGAAACACCATATATTTT. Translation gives CASSPDRILSGNTIYF. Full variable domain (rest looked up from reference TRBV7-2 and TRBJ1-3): GAGVSQSPSNKVTEKGKDVELRCDPISGHTALYWYRQSLGQGLEFLIYFQGNSAPDKSGLPSDRFSAERTGGSVSTLTIQRTQQEDSAVYLCASSPDRILSGNTIYFGEGSWLTVV.

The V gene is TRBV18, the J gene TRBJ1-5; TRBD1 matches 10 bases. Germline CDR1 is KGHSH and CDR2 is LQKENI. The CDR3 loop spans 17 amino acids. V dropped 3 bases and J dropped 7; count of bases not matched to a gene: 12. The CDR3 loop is CASSPIRDRGSRQPQHF. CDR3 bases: TGTGCCAGCTCACCGATCCGGGACAGGGGATCGCGACAGCCCCAGCATTTT.

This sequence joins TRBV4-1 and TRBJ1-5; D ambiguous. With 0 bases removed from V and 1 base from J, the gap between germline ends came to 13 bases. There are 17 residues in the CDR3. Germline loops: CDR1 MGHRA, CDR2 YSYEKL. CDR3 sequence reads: CASSQEPPSGSNQPQHF. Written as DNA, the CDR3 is TGCGCCAGCAGCCAAGAACCCCCCTCGGGGAGCAATCAGCCCCAGCATTTT.

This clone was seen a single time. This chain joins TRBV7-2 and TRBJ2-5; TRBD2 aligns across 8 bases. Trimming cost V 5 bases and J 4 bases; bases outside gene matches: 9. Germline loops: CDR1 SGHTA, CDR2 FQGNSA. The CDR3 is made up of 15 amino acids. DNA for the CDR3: TGTGCCAGCAGCGACCCCGGGACTAGGGGAGAGACCCAGTACTTC. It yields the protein CASSDPGTRGETQYF.

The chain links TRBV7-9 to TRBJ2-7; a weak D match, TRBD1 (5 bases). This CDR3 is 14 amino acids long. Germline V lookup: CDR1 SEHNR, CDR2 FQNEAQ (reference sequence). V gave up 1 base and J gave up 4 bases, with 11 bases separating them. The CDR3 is CASSLDVQGYEQYF. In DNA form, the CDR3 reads TGTGCCAGCAGCTTAGACGTTCAGGGTTACGAGCAGTACTTC. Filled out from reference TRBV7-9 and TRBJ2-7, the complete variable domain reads DTGVSQNPRHKITKRGQNVTFRCDPISEHNRLYWYRQTLGQGPEFLTYFQNEAQLEKSRLLSDRFSAERPKGSFSTLEIQRTEQGDSAMYLCASSLDVQGYEQYFGPGTRLTVT.

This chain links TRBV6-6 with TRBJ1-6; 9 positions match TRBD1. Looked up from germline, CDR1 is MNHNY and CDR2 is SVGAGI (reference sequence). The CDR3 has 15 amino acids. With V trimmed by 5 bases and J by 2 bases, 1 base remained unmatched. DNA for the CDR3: TGTGCCAGCAGTAGACAGGGGGCCTATAATTCACCCCTCCACTTT. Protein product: CASSRQGAYNSPLHF.